Listed below are T cell receptor beta chains from one sample, sequenced in a study of T cells in Graves' hyperthyroidism and ophthalmopathy. TCRdb itself ran the multiplex PCR reads through MiXCR, one entry per CDR3 protein. The sample yields over 450,000 distinct CDR3 sequences, more than 15% seen once. The sample was blood. The receptors derive from a woman between 18 and 29 years old with Graves' ophthalmopathy. Both conserved end residues are part of each CDR3. Fields, in order: V gene, D gene, clone size, J gene, CDR3 protein, CDR3 DNA. A D gene is named only where the DNA matches it firmly. The size of a clone is reported for some rows only, either as once, few or many, or as a class for expanded clones.

V gene: TRBV10-3; D gene: NA; clone size: NA; J gene: TRBJ2-5; CDR3 protein: CAIMGGASETQYF; CDR3 DNA: TGTGCCATCATGGGTGGGGCATCGGAGACCCAGTACTTC
V gene: TRBV5-4; D gene: TRBD2; clone size: NA; J gene: TRBJ2-2; CDR3 protein: CASSGGLAGGPGTGELFF; CDR3 DNA: TGTGCCAGCAGCGGGGGACTAGCGGGGGGGCCTGGCACCGGGGAGCTGTTTTTT
V gene: TRBV6-1; D gene: NA; clone size: once; J gene: TRBJ2-2; CDR3 protein: CASSPRQSPWVTGELFF; CDR3 DNA: TGTGCCAGCAGTCCCCGACAGTCACCATGGGTCACCGGGGAGCTGTTTTTT
V gene: TRBV28; D gene: TRBD2; clone size: many; J gene: TRBJ2-3; CDR3 protein: CASSFLGTSGRDTQYF; CDR3 DNA: TGTGCCAGCAGTTTTCTGGGGACTAGCGGGAGGGATACGCAGTATTTT
V gene: TRBV7-8; D gene: NA; clone size: few; J gene: TRBJ1-1; CDR3 protein: CASSGGGVNTEAFF; CDR3 DNA: TGTGCCAGCAGCGGAGGAGGGGTGAACACTGAAGCTTTCTTT
V gene: TRBV20-1; D gene: NA; clone size: NA; J gene: TRBJ2-3; CDR3 protein: CSAREPRQATQYF; CDR3 DNA: TGCAGTGCTAGAGAACCCCGACAGGCCACGCAGTATTTT
V gene: TRBV14; D gene: NA; clone size: many; J gene: TRBJ1-1; CDR3 protein: CASSQEAGLGEAFF; CDR3 DNA: TGTGCCAGCAGCCAAGAAGCGGGGTTGGGTGAAGCTTTCTTT
V gene: TRBV18; D gene: TRBD1; clone size: NA; J gene: TRBJ1-1; CDR3 protein: CASSPRQGDTMNTEAFF; CDR3 DNA: TGTGCCAGCTCACCACGGCAGGGGGACACTATGAACACTGAAGCTTTCTTT
V gene: TRBV19; D gene: NA; clone size: few; J gene: TRBJ1-2; CDR3 protein: CASKVDYGYTF; CDR3 DNA: TGTGCCAGTAAGGTCGACTATGGCTACACCTTC
V gene: TRBV6-1; D gene: NA; clone size: many; J gene: TRBJ1-1; CDR3 protein: CASSEETGRNTEAFF; CDR3 DNA: TGTGCCAGCAGTGAAGAGACAGGACGGAACACTGAAGCTTTCTTT
V gene: TRBV30; D gene: TRBD1; clone size: once; J gene: TRBJ2-1; CDR3 protein: CAWDLGTDYNEQFF; CDR3 DNA: TGTGCCTGGGATCTGGGGACAGACTACAATGAGCAGTTCTTC
V gene: TRBV2; D gene: NA; clone size: many; J gene: TRBJ1-1; CDR3 protein: CASSKGYTEAFF; CDR3 DNA: TGTGCCAGCAGTAAGGGGTATACTGAAGCTTTCTTT
V gene: TRBV10-2; D gene: TRBD2; clone size: many; J gene: TRBJ2-1; CDR3 protein: CASSESGGNEQFF; CDR3 DNA: TGCGCCAGCAGTGAGTCGGGGGGGAATGAGCAGTTCTTC
V gene: TRBV28; D gene: TRBD2; clone size: few; J gene: TRBJ2-1; CDR3 protein: CATSGSDYNEQFF; CDR3 DNA: TGTGCTACTAGCGGATCAGACTACAATGAGCAGTTCTTC
V gene: TRBV15; D gene: NA; clone size: NA; J gene: TRBJ1-5; CDR3 protein: CATSRAGRTSNQPQHF; CDR3 DNA: TGTGCCACCAGCAGAGCAGGCAGGACTAGCAATCAGCCCCAGCATTTT
V gene: TRBV28; D gene: NA; clone size: few; J gene: TRBJ1-5; CDR3 protein: CANTVENQPQHF; CDR3 DNA: TGTGCCAACACCGTAGAGAATCAGCCCCAGCATTTT
V gene: TRBV6-2/TRBV6-3; D gene: TRBD1; clone size: NA; J gene: TRBJ1-2; CDR3 protein: CASSVKGQDGYTF; CDR3 DNA: TGTGCCAGCTCCGTAAAAGGACAGGACGGCTACACCTTC
V gene: TRBV7-2; D gene: NA; clone size: NA; J gene: TRBJ2-3; CDR3 protein: CASSRWRNYGTDTQYF; CDR3 DNA: TGTGCCAGCTCCCGCTGGAGAAACTACGGCACAGATACGCAGTATTTT
V gene: TRBV4-1; D gene: NA; clone size: NA; J gene: TRBJ1-6; CDR3 protein: CASSQDGRVNSPLHF; CDR3 DNA: TGCGCCAGCAGCCAAGATGGAAGGGTTAATTCACCCCTCCACTTT
V gene: TRBV5-1; D gene: TRBD2; clone size: few; J gene: TRBJ2-7; CDR3 protein: CASSLAPSGGTSYEQYF; CDR3 DNA: TGCGCCAGCAGCTTGGCGCCTAGCGGGGGGACCTCCTACGAGCAGTACTTC
V gene: TRBV14; D gene: NA; clone size: NA; J gene: TRBJ2-1; CDR3 protein: CASSQTLGGPYNEQFF; CDR3 DNA: TGTGCCAGCAGCCAAACCCTGGGGGGGCCTTACAATGAGCAGTTCTTC
V gene: TRBV28; D gene: NA; clone size: many; J gene: TRBJ1-1; CDR3 protein: CASSLYGPGDTEAFF; CDR3 DNA: TGTGCCAGCAGTTTATATGGACCGGGGGACACTGAAGCTTTCTTT
V gene: TRBV27; D gene: NA; clone size: many; J gene: TRBJ1-2; CDR3 protein: CASSVMGKNYGYTF; CDR3 DNA: TGTGCCAGCAGTGTTATGGGGAAGAACTATGGCTACACCTTC
V gene: TRBV27; D gene: NA; clone size: many; J gene: TRBJ2-3; CDR3 protein: CASSFREKDTQYF; CDR3 DNA: TGTGCCAGCAGTTTTAGGGAGAAAGATACGCAGTATTTT
V gene: TRBV4-3; D gene: TRBD2; clone size: NA; J gene: TRBJ2-3; CDR3 protein: CASSQGTGTSGSADTQYF; CDR3 DNA: TGCGCCAGCAGCCAAGGCACCGGGACTAGCGGGAGTGCAGATACGCAGTATTTT
V gene: TRBV27; D gene: TRBD2; clone size: many; J gene: TRBJ2-3; CDR3 protein: CASSTPGAGGPGTQYF; CDR3 DNA: TGTGCCAGCAGTACTCCTGGGGCGGGGGGGCCAGGCACGCAGTATTTT
V gene: TRBV7-9; D gene: NA; clone size: few; J gene: TRBJ1-2; CDR3 protein: CASSPPGRAHGYTF; CDR3 DNA: TGTGCCAGCAGCCCCCCGGGCCGGGCCCATGGCTACACCTTC
V gene: TRBV4-1; D gene: NA; clone size: NA; J gene: TRBJ1-6; CDR3 protein: CASSQVPVDSPLHF; CDR3 DNA: TGCGCCAGCAGCCAAGTACCCGTGGATTCACCCCTCCACTTT
V gene: TRBV28; D gene: NA; clone size: many; J gene: TRBJ1-1; CDR3 protein: CASSLSHNTEAFF; CDR3 DNA: TGTGCCAGCAGTTTATCTCATAACACTGAAGCTTTCTTT
V gene: TRBV28; D gene: TRBD1; clone size: many; J gene: TRBJ1-5; CDR3 protein: CASSPGGGGNQPQHF; CDR3 DNA: TGTGCCAGCAGTCCAGGGGGAGGGGGCAATCAGCCCCAGCATTTT
V gene: TRBV5-5; D gene: TRBD1; clone size: few; J gene: TRBJ1-1; CDR3 protein: CASSPGTGRSEAFF; CDR3 DNA: TGTGCCAGCAGCCCAGGGACAGGGCGCTCTGAAGCTTTCTTT
V gene: TRBV3-1; D gene: TRBD2; clone size: many; J gene: TRBJ2-5; CDR3 protein: CASSPTERGWYQETQYF; CDR3 DNA: TGTGCCAGCAGCCCCACCGAGCGGGGCTGGTACCAAGAGACCCAGTACTTC
V gene: TRBV4-1; D gene: TRBD2; clone size: few; J gene: TRBJ2-5; CDR3 protein: CASSHEERGGSETQYF; CDR3 DNA: TGCGCCAGCAGCCACGAAGAGCGGGGGGGATCAGAGACCCAGTACTTC
V gene: TRBV7-2; D gene: TRBD1; clone size: many; J gene: TRBJ1-2; CDR3 protein: CASRGQGVDYGYTF; CDR3 DNA: TGTGCCAGCCGGGGACAGGGGGTCGACTATGGCTACACCTTC
V gene: TRBV3-1; D gene: TRBD2; clone size: few; J gene: TRBJ2-2; CDR3 protein: CASSDLAGVNTGELFF; CDR3 DNA: TGTGCCAGCAGCGATCTAGCGGGGGTAAACACCGGGGAGCTGTTTTTT
V gene: TRBV27; D gene: TRBD1; clone size: few; J gene: TRBJ1-4; CDR3 protein: CASSWTGVSEKLFF; CDR3 DNA: TGTGCCAGCAGTTGGACAGGGGTTTCAGAAAAACTGTTTTTT
V gene: TRBV15; D gene: TRBD1; clone size: many; J gene: TRBJ1-5; CDR3 protein: CATSRDRVDQPQHF; CDR3 DNA: TGTGCCACCAGCAGGGACAGGGTGGATCAGCCCCAGCATTTT
V gene: TRBV7-9; D gene: TRBD1; clone size: few; J gene: TRBJ2-5; CDR3 protein: CASGQGSKETQYF; CDR3 DNA: TGTGCCAGTGGACAGGGGTCGAAAGAGACCCAGTACTTC
V gene: TRBV6-4; D gene: TRBD1; clone size: NA; J gene: TRBJ1-5; CDR3 protein: CASSYEGTANQPQHF; CDR3 DNA: TGTGCCAGCAGTTACGAGGGGACAGCCAATCAGCCCCAGCATTTT